Presented here are 5 T cell receptor beta chains from one specimen sequenced in a study of blood T cell repertoires in COVID-19. Repertoires were generated with immunoSEQ multiplex PCR, while TCRdb's copy carries only in-frame clones and drops some. Of fewer than 250,000 clones in the sample, around 90% were seen once. The specimen was peripheral blood. These receptors were collected from a man aged 25 to 40 with acute or convalescent COVID-19.

The gene calls are TRBV7-9 and TRBJ2-2; D uncertain. This CDR3 region has 16 residues. From germline, CDR1 is SEHNR and CDR2 FQNEAQ (reference sequence). Trimming removed 3 bases from V and 4 bases from J, with 15 bases in between. CDR3 residues: CASSFYSLPGTGELFF. DNA for the CDR3: TGTGCCAGCAGCTTCTACTCCCTACCTGGCACCGGGGAGCTGTTTTTT.

J is TRBJ2-7 and V is TRBV27, with 11 nucleotides matching TRBD1. This CDR3 region has 14 residues. V shed 5 bases and J 6 bases; nucleotides not matched to a gene: 6. Germline lookup yields CDR1 MNHEY and CDR2 SMNVEV (reference sequence). The CDR3: CASSPGTGGFEQYF. CDR3 coding DNA: TGTGCCAGCAGTCCCGGGACAGGGGGGTTCGAGCAGTACTTC.

Only one count was recorded for this clone. The chain links TRBV7-3 to TRBJ1-2; D remains ambiguous. The CDR3 is made up of 13 amino acids. Between the trimmed V and J ends, which lost 5 bases and 0 bases, there was a span of 7 bases. Germline assignment: CDR1 SGHTA and CDR2 FQGTGA. The CDR3 protein is CASSPSANYGYTF. As DNA, the CDR3 is TGTGCCAGCAGCCCGAGCGCTAACTATGGCTACACCTTC.

This clone was counted a single time. The chain uses TRBV3-1 (or the pseudogene TRBV3-2) and TRBJ2-2, with D maybe TRBD2 (6 bases). The CDR3 extends over 17 amino acids. V was pared by 1 base and J by 4 bases, with 16 bases between. Germline CDR1 and CDR2: LGHDT and YNNKEL (reference sequence). CDR3 sequence: CASSQGGSRRGTGELFF. In DNA form, the CDR3 reads TGTGCCAGCAGCCAAGGGGGTAGCAGGAGGGGCACCGGGGAGCTGTTTTTT.

This clone has a single count. Compared with germline, one end of the junction differs, possibly owing to a read error. This sequence joins TRBV2 and TRBJ2-7; D call uncertain. This CDR3 has 12 residues. Germline V gene lookup returns CDR1 SNHLY and CDR2 FYNNEI. CDR3 nucleotide sequence: TGTGCCAGCAGCCCAGACTCCTTTAAGGCGAACTTC. It is translated as CASSPDSFKANF.